Each of the 3 T cell receptor beta chains below was sequenced from the same sample in a study of lymphopenia after photon versus proton radiotherapy. Some clones are missing from TCRdb's copy, which holds only in-frame ones; the method was immunoSEQ multiplex PCR. The table lists 13,000 or so clones, about 88% of them singletons. The starting material was peripheral blood, obtained from a patient treated with photon-based radiotherapy. The origin of the receptors is a man aged 60-69 years with pancreatic cancer.

J is TRBJ2-5 and V is TRBV7-2; D is ambiguous. The end of the DNA is better explained by TRBJ2-7, so the J call may be wrong. The CDR3 loop spans 14 amino acids. Germline V CDR1 and CDR2: SGHTA, FQGNSA. The CDR3 DNA reads TGTGCCAGCAGCCCAGCGACTGGTAGCTACGAGCAGTACTTC. Residues: CASSPATGSYEQYF.

This clone ranks as medium-sized (0.01 to 0.1%). The chain carries TRBV6-5 and TRBJ2-2; D not certain. The V and J ends lost 7 bases and 1 base respectively, with 10 bases between them. This CDR3 spans 14 amino acids. Germline-derived CDR1 and CDR2 are MNHEY and SVGAGI. CDR3 bases: TGTGCCAGCAAAAGAAGACGGAACACCGGGGAGCTGTTTTTT. Residues: CASKRRRNTGELFF.

The chain combines TRBV5-1 with TRBJ1-5, with D tentatively TRBD1 (5 bases). Trimming stripped 4 bases from V and 10 bases from J, with 15 bases between. Germline V gives CDR1 SGHRS, CDR2 YFSETQ. The CDR3 contains 13 residues. In DNA form, the CDR3 reads TGCGCCAGCAGCCGGGACGGACCCCCACCCCAGCATTTT. Translation: CASSRDGPPPQHF.